Sequencing of this TCR beta chain was carried out in a study of memory CD4+ T cells and cytomegalovirus serostatus. Turning to the study itself: This sample comes from healthy Belgian adults, roughly 9 CMV seropositive, 24 seronegative.

Study findings and constraints: Median bootstrapped AUC for CMV status was about 0.95 originally, less than 0.93 US-trained. Each of approximately 63 CMV-associated TCRbeta sequences occurred in one to five individuals.

Single viable CD3+CD4+CD8-CD45RO+ cells were sorted as the memory CD4+ T cells. Total CD4+ T cells were enriched by CD4 positive selection. Trimming took 0 bases from V and 8 from J, leaving 11 bases between them. This CDR3 region has 14 residues. Germline CDR1 and CDR2: MNHEY and SVGAGI. Produced via immunoSEQ multiplex PCR; TCRdb's table is partial and in-frame only. The sample shows about 25,000 clones, approximately 75% of them seen only once. Regarding this clone: Its antigen is as yet unknown.

The rearrangement joins TRBV6-5 to TRBJ2-4, with D unclear. The source material was memory CD4+ T cells from blood. The sequence was collected from an adult in good health and CMV-seronegative. CDR3 sequence (DNA): TGTGCCAGCAGTTACTCGACTCCCAGCCACATTCAGTACTTC. Translated, it gives CASSYSTPSHIQYF.